Each of the 23 T cell receptor beta chains below was sequenced from the same sample in a study of blood T cells in healthy people across ages. A J-beta primer mix and a sample-barcoded 5' primer were used in a second PCR of roughly 6 to 12 cycles. MiXCR, run by TCRdb on the 5' RACE reads, gives a single entry per CDR3 protein. The sample contains approximately 700,000 distinct CDR3 sequences, about 32% of which appear only once. Sequencing used blood. The source of these receptors is a woman older than 75 in good health.

The CDR3 coding sequence is TGTGCCAGCAGCCCTGGACAGGGGTACACTGAAGCTTTCTTT. Translation gives CASSPGQGYTEAFF. V usage is TRBV5-5 and J usage is TRBJ1-1; 9 positions agree with TRBD1. The J segment lost 3 bases and the V segment lost 4 bases, leaving 4 bases of the junction unmatched. Germline CDR1 and CDR2: SGHKS and YYEKEE (reference sequence). This CDR3 has 14 amino acids.

This clonotype has a count of ten or more. The gene calls are TRBV6-1 and TRBJ2-1, with 10 positions matching TRBD1. CDR1 and CDR2 (germline): MNHNS, SASEGT. This CDR3 is 15 amino acids long. The V and J ends lost 4 bases and 6 bases, in that order; junction bases with no gene match: 6. CDR3: CASSGDRGMRNEQFF. The CDR3 DNA sequence: TGTGCCAGCAGTGGGGACAGGGGAATGCGCAATGAGCAGTTCTTC.

V and J are TRBV24-1 and TRBJ1-5, with D unclear. Per germline, CDR1 KGHDR and CDR2 SFDVKD. The CDR3 is made up of 13 amino acids. V lost 9 bases and J lost 2, with 10 bases in between. The CDR3, as DNA: TGTGCCACCTCAGTAGGAGGCAATCAGCCCCAGCATTTT. This translates into CATSVGGNQPQHF.

Only a few counts were recorded for this clonotype. A single base separates this from a much larger clone, so it may be a read error. The V and J genes are TRBV20-1 and TRBJ2-4; the match to TRBD2 covers 7 bases. The junction had 6 bases not matched to a gene; V was cut back by 0 bases and J by 1 base. The CDR3 totals 16 residues. Germline CDR1 DFQATT, CDR2 SNEGSKA (reference sequence). The CDR3 DNA reads as TGCAGTGCTAGAGATCAGTCGGGGGGTGCCAAAAACATTCAGTACTTC. It yields the protein CSARDQSGGAKNIQYF.

Concerning this clonotype: Given a much more abundant clone one base away, this may be a read error. The J gene is TRBJ2-7, the V gene TRBV5-6, with a tentative D call TRBD2 (6 bases). The CDR3 runs 17 residues. Germline CDR1 is SGHDT and CDR2 is YYEEEE. The CDR3, as DNA: TGTGCCGGCAGCTTGATATTGGCGGGGACTCACTCCTACGAGCAGTACTTC. This codes for CAGSLILAGTHSYEQYF.

This clonotype showed up many times. The V and J genes are TRBV7-2 and TRBJ2-3, with TRBD2 identical over 13 bases. The germline V gene encodes CDR1 SGHTA and CDR2 FQGNSA. This CDR3 contains 16 residues. V was clipped by 5 bases and J by 7 bases; unmatched bases: 9. The CDR3 sequence: CASSLLAGGPLNTQYF. In nucleotides, the CDR3 is TGTGCCAGCAGCCTACTAGCGGGGGGGCCTTTGAATACGCAGTATTTT.

The chain recombines TRBV20-1 with TRBJ2-1; 12 positions agree with TRBD2. The trim removed 3 bases at V and 4 bases at J, leaving 7 bases unmatched. Germline V gene data show CDR1 as DFQATT and CDR2 as SNEGSKA (reference sequence). The CDR3 is 16 residues long. As DNA, the CDR3 is TGCAGTGCTAGTAGGGCTAGCGGGAGGGTTTACAATGAGCAGTTCTTC. This translates into CSASRASGRVYNEQFF.

With respect to this clonotype: A much larger clone differs by one base, so this may be a read error. V is TRBV6-2 or TRBV6-3 and J is TRBJ2-1; 8 bases agree with TRBD1. The J call may be faulty, since TRBJ2-7 better matches the DNA end. The CDR3 covers 15 residues. Germline V lookup: CDR1 MNHEY, CDR2 SVGEGT. The CDR3 loop is CATLPDRANYNEQYF. The CDR3 coding sequence is TGTGCCACCCTACCGGACAGGGCGAATTACAATGAGCAGTACTTC.

In its sample, this clonotype was seen many times. The chain employs TRBV2 and TRBJ1-2, with D tentatively TRBD1 (5 bases). Germline CDR1 SNHLY, CDR2 FYNNEI. The germline V and J ends were trimmed by 6 bases and 6 bases, with 14 bases remaining between them. CDR3 size: 13 residues. The chain's CDR3 is CASSQAGLNGYTF. The CDR3 DNA follows: TGTGCCAGCAGCCAAGCAGGGTTGAATGGCTACACCTTC.

The gene calls are TRBV15 and TRBJ2-2; 7 nucleotides line up with TRBD1. Germline lookup yields CDR1 LNHNV and CDR2 YYDKDF (reference sequence). After removal of 6 bases from V and 0 bases from J, the junction contained 4 bases not matched to a gene. The CDR3 has 15 residues. The CDR3 nucleotides are TGTGCCACCAGTGGGACAGCCGCGAACACCGGGGAGCTGTTTTTT. Translation: CATSGTAANTGELFF.

The chain carries TRBV20-1 and TRBJ2-4; TRBD2 aligns across 7 bases. The last part of the DNA fits TRBJ2-7 better; the J call may be wrong. The CDR3 sequence is 14 residues long. Germline lookup yields CDR1 DFQATT and CDR2 SNEGSKA (reference sequence). CDR3 sequence reads: CSARGGDQSYEQYF. For the CDR3, the DNA is TGCAGTGCTAGGGGGGGGGATCAAAGTTACGAGCAGTACTTC.

This clonotype was counted only a few times. This rearrangement joins TRBV3-1 to TRBJ1-5, with a possible D match to TRBD1 (6 bases). The V end was cut by 0 bases, the J end by 4 bases, with 16 bases between. Germline V gene data show CDR1 as LGHDT and CDR2 as YNNKEL (reference sequence). This CDR3 contains 17 residues. The CDR3 bases are TGTGCCAGCAGCCAAGAACGGGGGGGCTTGGGGAATCAGCCCCAGCATTTT. Protein: CASSQERGGLGNQPQHF.

This clonotype has just a few counts. The chain uses TRBV5-6 and TRBJ2-7; 7 nucleotides align to TRBD2. This CDR3 is built from 14 residues. The J segment lost 0 bases and the V segment lost 2 bases, leaving 2 bases of the junction unmatched. Per the germline V gene, CDR1 is SGHDT and CDR2 is YYEEEE. The CDR3 sequence: CASSFGRASYEQYF. The DNA for the CDR3 is TGTGCCAGCAGCTTTGGGAGGGCCTCCTACGAGCAGTACTTC.

This clonotype has a count of ten or more. The chain couples TRBV5-1 to TRBJ2-3; D remains ambiguous. Germline V gene data show CDR1 as SGHRS and CDR2 as YFSETQ. CDR3 length equals 14 residues. The V gene lost 1 base and the J gene lost 3 bases, with 9 bases spanning the gap. The CDR3 here is CASSLSSPTDTQYF. Written as DNA, the CDR3 is TGCGCCAGCAGCTTGTCGTCCCCGACAGATACGCAGTATTTT. The complete variable domain, with remaining parts taken from reference TRBV5-1 and TRBJ2-3, reads KAGVTQTPRYLIKTRGQQVTLSCSPISGHRSVSWYQQTPGQGLQFLFEYFSETQRNKGNFPGRFSGRQFSNSRSEMNVSTLELGDSALYLCASSLSSPTDTQYFGPGTRLTVL.

This clonotype was seen many times. The V and J genes are TRBV9 and TRBJ1-2; the D is unclear. Trimming pared 5 bases from V and 2 bases from J, leaving 13 bases between. The CDR3 consists of 14 residues. Germline loops: CDR1 SGDLS, CDR2 YYNGEE. This CDR3 is CASSALGFNYGYTF. The CDR3 DNA reads as TGTGCCAGCAGTGCCTTAGGATTCAACTATGGCTACACCTTC.

V is TRBV7-8 and J is TRBJ1-2; 7 nucleotides line up with TRBD1. The V gene end was trimmed by 5 bases and the J gene end by 4 bases; junction bases not matched to a gene: 4. The CDR3 extends over 13 amino acids. The germline V gene has CDR1 SGHVS and CDR2 FQNEAQ. CDR3 region: CASSTWTGYGYTF. The CDR3 nucleotides read TGTGCCAGCAGCACTTGGACAGGCTATGGCTACACCTTC.

This clonotype was observed many times. The chain carries TRBV4-2 and TRBJ1-2, with a weak D call TRBD1 (5 bases). The V end lost 1 base, the J end lost 7 bases, and 16 bases lay between the germline ends. There are 15 residues in the CDR3. From germline, CDR1 is LGHNA and CDR2 YNFKEQ. The CDR3 DNA reads as TGTGCCAGCAGCCAAGGGGACCCGGGGAGGGGTGGCTACACCTTC. As protein: CASSQGDPGRGGYTF.

This clonotype was counted many times. The V gene is TRBV5-1, the J gene TRBJ1-2; weak D call: TRBD1 (5 bases). In germline, CDR1 is SGHRS, CDR2 YFSETQ. The CDR3 length is 15 residues. V lost 7 bases to trimming and J lost 6 bases, with 22 bases between them. The CDR3 sequence is CASRPTQSGGNGYTF. CDR3 DNA: TGCGCCAGCCGACCAACCCAGTCGGGGGGAAATGGCTACACCTTC.

The chain has TRBV20-1 and TRBJ2-3; D ambiguous. CDR3 length equals 16 residues. CDR1 and CDR2 (germline): DFQATT, SNEGSKA (reference sequence). Trimming cost V 4 bases and J 2 bases, with 19 bases left between them. CDR3 in amino acids: CSATGSSQLFTDTQYF. For the CDR3, the DNA is TGCAGTGCTACGGGTTCCTCCCAGCTCTTCACAGATACGCAGTATTTT.

The rearrangement links TRBV28 to TRBJ2-7, with D uncertain. This CDR3 is built from 13 residues. V was clipped by 4 bases and J by 0 bases, with 7 bases between them. Looked up from germline, CDR1 is MDHEN and CDR2 is SYDVKM. CDR3 coding DNA: TGTGCCAGCAGTTATCTGACCTCCTACGAGCAGTACTTC. It translates to CASSYLTSYEQYF.

This clonotype has a count of ten or more. This chain uses TRBV20-1 with TRBJ1-4; 7 bases fit TRBD1. The CDR3 spans 12 residues. Germline V gene lookup returns CDR1 DFQATT and CDR2 SNEGSKA (reference sequence). This CDR3 is CSLDRLNEKLFF. As DNA, the CDR3 is TGCAGCCTGGACAGGCTTAATGAAAAACTGTTTTTT.

This clonotype has a handful of counts. The chain recombines TRBV20-1 with TRBJ1-5, with D perhaps TRBD1 (5 bases). Germline assignment: CDR1 DFQATT and CDR2 SNEGSKA (reference sequence). The germline V and J ends were trimmed by 5 bases and 5 bases, with 25 bases remaining between them. CDR3 length: 17 amino acids. CDR3 nucleotide sequence: TGCAGTGCTGGGATCGGGACGGCCACCCATCCGCATCAGCCCCAGCATTTT. Translated, it gives CSAGIGTATHPHQPQHF.

Ten or more counts support this clonotype. V and J are TRBV20-1 and TRBJ2-3; D perhaps matches TRBD1 (6 bases). This CDR3 is 15 amino acids long. Germline V gives CDR1 DFQATT, CDR2 SNEGSKA (reference sequence). Trimming took 5 bases from V and 0 from J, leaving 15 bases between them. The CDR3 loop reads CSAENRVTSTDTQYF. In DNA form, the CDR3 reads TGCAGTGCTGAGAACAGGGTCACTAGCACAGATACGCAGTATTTT.